What follows are 25 T cell receptor beta chains derived from one specimen sequenced in a study of regulatory T cells in long-lasting Graves disease (dated by TCRdb to the early 2020s). Per the publication, the time point label means: newly diagnosed GD, antithyroid drugs for less than 3 months. RNA was extracted from PBMCs in TRIzol for both TCR sequencing and RNA sequencing. The library was obtained by multiplex PCR. Sequencing was carried out with an Illumina HiSeq 4000. TCR beta libraries were built with iRepertoire HTBI primers and Arm-PCR amplification of CDR3 regions. Clones were called with MiXCR by TCRdb after fastp trimmed the public reads at Q25, and only in-frame beta chains were retained. CDR3 protein duplicates are merged, each entry listing the most common genes and DNA. This sample is represented by roughly 420,000 distinct CDR3 sequences; 14% of them were singletons. The top ten clones comprise approximately 19% of the sample.

These same records also appear under a second study, on T cells in Graves' hyperthyroidism and ophthalmopathy.

This sample comprised peripheral blood mononuclear cells (PBMCs), obtained at new diagnosis, from a patient treated with antithyroid drugs. These TCRs come from a woman in her forties or fifties with Graves disease. Donor details come from another sample of the same person, matched by shared clones.

The chain couples TRBV20-1 to TRBJ2-2, with 11 bases matching TRBD2. This CDR3 contains 22 residues. V lost 1 base and J lost 4; bases outside the gene matches: 23. CDR1 is DFQATT, CDR2 SNEGSKA, per germline (reference sequence). CDR3 residues: CSARGDPGLADTLLISTGELFF. The DNA for the CDR3 is TGCAGTGCTAGAGGTGATCCGGGACTAGCGGACACTCTACTGATATCCACCGGGGAGCTGTTTTTT.

V usage is TRBV18 and J usage is TRBJ2-7; D might be TRBD1 (7 bases). Deletions cut 4 bases from V and 0 bases from J, with 19 bases between. The CDR3 loop spans 17 amino acids. Germline lookup yields CDR1 KGHSH and CDR2 LQKENI. The CDR3 sequence: CASSLGGDSLSSYEQYF. In nucleotides, the CDR3 is TGTGCCAGCTCACTCGGCGGGGACAGTCTCTCCTCCTACGAGCAGTACTTC.

This chain uses TRBV20-1 with TRBJ2-1; D not resolved. V lost 1 base and J lost 0, with 13 bases in between. The CDR3 totals 16 residues. Germline V gene lookup returns CDR1 DFQATT and CDR2 SNEGSKA (reference sequence). In nucleotides, the CDR3 is TGCAGTGCTAGAGTGTTCAGGACGAGCTCCTACAATGAGCAGTTCTTC. As protein: CSARVFRTSSYNEQFF.

This clonotype was found many times. The rearrangement uses TRBV11-2 and TRBJ2-1; 13 bases are shared with TRBD2. The CDR3 sequence is 13 residues long. Germline assignment: CDR1 SGHAT and CDR2 FQNNGV. Unmatched junction bases numbered 5, after V lost 8 bases and J lost 10 bases. CDR3 in amino acids: CASWTSGSHEQFF. CDR3 sequence (DNA): TGTGCCAGCTGGACTAGCGGGAGCCACGAGCAGTTCTTC.

This clonotype was recorded many times. The genes are TRBV2 and TRBJ2-7; 10 bases are shared with TRBD2. Trimming removed 3 bases from V and 4 bases from J; junction bases left unmatched: 6. Germline V lookup: CDR1 SNHLY, CDR2 FYNNEI. The length of the CDR3 is 15 residues. In nucleotides, the CDR3 is TGTGCCAGCAGTGACCGGGCTAGCGGGAGTTACGAGCAGTACTTC. The encoded protein is CASSDRASGSYEQYF. The full variable domain, its missing parts supplied by reference TRBV2 and TRBJ2-7, is EPEVTQTPSHQVTQMGQEVILRCVPISNHLYFYWYRQILGQKVEFLVSFYNNEISEKSEIFDDQFSVERPDGSNFTLKIRSTKLEDSAMYFCASSDRASGSYEQYFGPGTRLTVT.

This clonotype was seen many times. The chain couples TRBV5-1 to TRBJ2-7; 10 bases fit TRBD1. V shed 7 bases and J 0 bases; nucleotides not matched to a gene: 10. Germline values: CDR1 SGHRS, CDR2 YFSETQ. The CDR3 sequence is 16 residues long. The CDR3 sequence is CASRVRDRGHSYEQYF. The DNA for the CDR3 is TGCGCCAGCCGTGTTCGCGACAGGGGGCACTCCTACGAGCAGTACTTC.

The CDR3 nucleotides are TGTGCCAGCAGCTTCCCGGGACTAGCGGGAGGGCCGGGCGGCGAGCAGTACTTC. This translates into CASSFPGLAGGPGGEQYF. V is TRBV7-6 and J is TRBJ2-7, with TRBD2 matching 16 bases. The CDR3 contains 18 residues. The ends lost 3 bases at V and 6 bases at J; junction bases unmatched: 11. Germline CDR1 SGHVS, CDR2 FNYEAQ.

This chain connects TRBV20-1 to TRBJ2-7, with TRBD2 matching 9 bases. Trimming cost V 2 bases and J 2 bases; bases outside gene matches: 4. The CDR3 has 14 residues. Looked up from germline, CDR1 is DFQATT and CDR2 is SNEGSKA (reference sequence). The CDR3 is CSARTSGHAYEQYF. CDR3 DNA sequence: TGCAGTGCTAGAACTAGCGGGCACGCCTACGAGCAGTACTTC.

This clonotype appeared a few times. This chain links TRBV11-2 with TRBJ2-1; 7 bases align to TRBD1. The ends lost 5 bases at V and 2 bases at J; junction bases unmatched: 18. The CDR3 extends over 19 amino acids. CDR1 is SGHAT, CDR2 FQNNGV, per germline. CDR3 in DNA: TGTGCCAGCAGCCCACCCAGACACCTCAGGGGGATGGCCTACAATGAGCAGTTCTTC. Encoded protein: CASSPPRHLRGMAYNEQFF.

CDR3 nucleotide sequence: TGTGCCAGCAGCGGGGGACACGAAGGATACTATGGCTACACCTTC. Protein sequence: CASSGGHEGYYGYTF. V and J are TRBV11-1 and TRBJ1-2; D possibly corresponds to TRBD1 (6 bases). V was clipped by 5 bases and J by 3 bases, with 16 bases between them. Germline V gene data show CDR1 as SGHAT and CDR2 as FQDESV (reference sequence). This CDR3 region has 15 residues.

Of note for this clonotype: A read error may be the cause here, since a much bigger clone is one base away. Lacking the conserved final phenylalanine or tryptophan, this CDR3 likely reflects a read error. This sequence joins TRBV10-3 and TRBJ2-7; 7 nucleotides agree with TRBD1. The CDR3 loop spans 12 amino acids. Germline CDR1 reads ENHRY; CDR2 reads SYGVKD. The trim removed 7 bases at V and 4 bases at J, leaving 4 bases unmatched. This CDR3 reads CAINRGQYEQYL. The CDR3, as DNA: TGTGCCATCAACCGGGGACAGTACGAGCAGTACCTC.

This clonotype occurred a few times. V gene TRBV9 combines with J gene TRBJ2-2, with D possibly TRBD2 on 6 matching bases. The CDR3 consists of 14 residues. Trimming shortened V by 4 bases and J by 7 bases, and 14 bases separated the two germline ends. Germline V gives CDR1 SGDLS, CDR2 YYNGEE. CDR3 protein: CASSPRESNGELFF. The CDR3 DNA follows: TGTGCCAGCAGCCCCCGGGAGAGTAACGGGGAGCTGTTTTTT.

This chain connects TRBV29-1 to TRBJ2-7; D possibly corresponds to TRBD2 (6 bases). The CDR3 is 13 amino acids. Trimming took off 3 bases at V and 3 bases at J, with 12 bases between the two ends. Germline V lookup: CDR1 SQVTM, CDR2 ANQGSEA. CDR3 in DNA: TGCAGCGTTGATACGACTAGTAGCTACGAGCAGTACTTC. Translating it yields CSVDTTSSYEQYF.

This clonotype was found many times. CDR3 in amino acids: CASSLRGAGGSTDTQYF. The CDR3 DNA follows: TGTGCCAGCAGTTTAAGGGGAGCGGGAGGGAGCACAGATACGCAGTATTTT. This chain connects TRBV27 to TRBJ2-3, with 10 bases that match TRBD2. V lost 2 bases to trimming and J lost 0 bases; unmatched junction nucleotides: 5. The CDR3 covers 17 residues. The V gene's germline CDR1 is MNHEY and CDR2 SMNVEV (reference sequence).

V is TRBV9 and J is TRBJ2-1; D perhaps matches TRBD2 (6 bases). The CDR3 has 14 residues. Germline CDR1 reads SGDLS; CDR2 reads YYNGEE. V was pared by 3 bases and J by 10 bases, with 17 bases between. The CDR3 DNA sequence: TGTGCCAGCAGCGCCGGGGACTCGCCTACGGAGCAGTTCTTC. As protein: CASSAGDSPTEQFF.

V is TRBV6-1 and J is TRBJ1-6; D unresolved. There are 16 residues in the CDR3. CDR1 is MNHNS and CDR2 is SASEGT in the germline V gene. Trimming stripped 3 bases from V and 0 bases from J, with 9 bases between. In DNA form, the CDR3 reads TGTGCCAGCAGTGAGAGTCCCAGCTCCTATAATTCACCCCTCCACTTT. This gives the protein CASSESPSSYNSPLHF.

The chain uses TRBV7-6 and TRBJ2-1; D possibly corresponds to TRBD1 (6 bases). There are 15 residues in the CDR3. Germline assignment: CDR1 SGHVS and CDR2 FNYEAQ. With 2 bases removed from V and 7 bases from J, the gap between germline ends came to 15 bases. The DNA for the CDR3 is TGTGCCAGCAGCTTAATGTCAGGGGCGGCTAATGAGCAGTTCTTC. It codes for CASSLMSGAANEQFF.

This clonotype appeared a few times. A much larger clonotype is one base distant, so this may be a read error. The genes are TRBV6-1 and TRBJ1-1, with D possibly matching TRBD1 (5 bases). The length of the CDR3 is 13 residues. V lost 5 bases to trimming and J lost 0 bases, with 7 bases between them. Germline-derived CDR1 and CDR2 are MNHNS and SASEGT. DNA of the CDR3: TGTGCCAGCAGTATACAGGTGAACACTGAAGCTTTCTTT. The encoded protein is CASSIQVNTEAFF.

This clonotype was observed many times. The chain recombines TRBV12-3 or TRBV12-4 with TRBJ2-3, with 10 bases fitting TRBD2. J was trimmed by 6 bases and V by 3 bases; bases with no gene match: 9. The CDR3 contains 16 residues. CDR3 region: CASSFLLAGSADTQYF. The CDR3 DNA reads as TGTGCCAGCAGTTTTCTACTAGCGGGGTCGGCGGATACGCAGTATTTT.

The V call is TRBV6-1, the J call TRBJ1-3; no definite D call. CDR1 and CDR2 from the germline V gene are MNHNS and SASEGT. The CDR3 contains 13 residues. Trimming pared 7 bases from V and 0 bases from J, leaving 7 bases between. The DNA of the CDR3 is TGTGCCAGCACCGTTAGCTCTGGAAACACCATATATTTT. As protein: CASTVSSGNTIYF.

This clonotype was found many times. The chain uses TRBV28 and TRBJ1-4; D not resolved. Germline CDR1 reads MDHEN; CDR2 reads SYDVKM. The V and J ends lost 5 bases and 7 bases respectively, with 14 bases between them. This CDR3 is 14 amino acids long. The CDR3 nucleotides read TGTGCCAGCAGTGATACACCCCGTAGTGAAAAACTGTTTTTT. This encodes CASSDTPRSEKLFF.

This clonotype appeared many times. The genes are TRBV7-8 and TRBJ2-3; D ambiguous. CDR3 size: 15 residues. CDR1 SGHVS and CDR2 FQNEAQ come from the germline V gene. V was cut by 3 bases and J by 2 bases, with 12 bases left in between. In nucleotides, the CDR3 is TGTGCCAGCAGCTTGACAACAAGTATCACAGATACGCAGTATTTT. Amino acids: CASSLTTSITDTQYF. The whole variable domain, filled in from reference TRBV7-8 and TRBJ2-3, reads GAGVSQSPRYKVAKRGQDVALRCDPISGHVSLFWYQQALGQGPEFLTYFQNEAQLDKSGLPSDRFFAERPEGSVSTLKIQRTQQEDSAVYLCASSLTTSITDTQYFGPGTRLTVL.

This chain joins TRBV5-1 and TRBJ2-5; D call uncertain. Trimming left V 5 bases short and J 4 bases short, with 6 bases between. The germline V gene has CDR1 SGHRS and CDR2 YFSETQ. CDR3 length: 11 residues. CDR3: CASSKLETQYF. CDR3 in DNA: TGCGCCAGCAGTAAGTTAGAGACCCAGTACTTC. Filled out from reference TRBV5-1 and TRBJ2-5, the complete variable domain reads KAGVTQTPRYLIKTRGQQVTLSCSPISGHRSVSWYQQTPGQGLQFLFEYFSETQRNKGNFPGRFSGRQFSNSRSEMNVSTLELGDSALYLCASSKLETQYFGPGTRLLVL.

As regards this clonotype: The conserved closing phenylalanine or tryptophan is absent in this CDR3, likely reflecting a read error. The rearrangement uses TRBV5-5 and TRBJ2-6, with D possibly TRBD2 on 6 matching bases. The CDR3 is 18 residues long. Germline CDR1 is SGHKS and CDR2 is YYEKEE (reference sequence). The CDR3 DNA sequence: TGTGCCAGCAGCTTGCGCCGGTTCGGGGAGGCTGGGGCCAGCGTCCTGACTTGC. Amino acids: CASSLRRFGEAGASVLTC.

J is TRBJ2-1 and V is TRBV5-1, with a weak D call TRBD1 (8 bases). Trimming stripped 6 bases from V and 7 bases from J, with 17 bases between. There are 14 residues in the CDR3. Germline CDR1 SGHRS, CDR2 YFSETQ. For the CDR3, the DNA is TGCGCCAGCAACCCTGGACAGGGAGGGAATGAGCAGTTCTTC. This sequence encodes CASNPGQGGNEQFF.